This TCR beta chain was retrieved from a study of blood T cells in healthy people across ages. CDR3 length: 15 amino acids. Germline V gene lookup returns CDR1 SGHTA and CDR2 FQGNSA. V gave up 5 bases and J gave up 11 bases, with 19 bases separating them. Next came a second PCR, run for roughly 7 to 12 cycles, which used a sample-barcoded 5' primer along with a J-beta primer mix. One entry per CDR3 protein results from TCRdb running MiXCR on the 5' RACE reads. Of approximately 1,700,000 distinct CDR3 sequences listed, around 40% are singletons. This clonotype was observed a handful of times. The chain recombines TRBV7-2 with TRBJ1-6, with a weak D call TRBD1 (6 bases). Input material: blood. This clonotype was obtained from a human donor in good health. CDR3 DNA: TGTGCCAGCAGCCCAGGGGTATCCCACCCGACACCCCTCCACTTT. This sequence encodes CASSPGVSHPTPLHF.